One sample yielded the 9 T cell receptor beta chains listed below, sequenced in a study of technical replicates of blood from a handful of donors. Measured with immunoSEQ multiplex PCR; TCRdb has only the in-frame clones, and not every one. This sample has over 85,000 clones; about 95% occur once, and the top ten carry less than 0.35%. Sequences were obtained from T cells isolated from PBMCs. All receptors come from a human donor in good health.

This clone was counted a single time. The chain couples TRBV5-4 to TRBJ1-2, with TRBD1 identical over 10 bases. The CDR3 sequence is 14 residues long. Germline CDR1 SGHNT, CDR2 YYREEE (reference sequence). V shed 2 bases and J 4 bases; nucleotides not matched to a gene: 2. The CDR3 spells CASSLGTGVYGYTF. The CDR3 DNA sequence: TGTGCCAGCAGCTTAGGGACAGGGGTCTATGGCTACACCTTC. Complete variable domain (other parts from reference TRBV5-4 and TRBJ1-2): ETGVTQSPTHLIKTRGQQVTLRCSSQSGHNTVSWYQQALGQGPQFIFQYYREEENGRGNFPPRFSGLQFPNYSSELNVNALELDDSALYLCASSLGTGVYGYTFGSGTRLTVV.

The chain is built from TRBV4-2 and TRBJ2-1; D ambiguous. The CDR3 is 16 residues long. Germline CDR1 reads LGHNA; CDR2 reads YNFKEQ. V was shortened by 4 bases and J by 6 bases, with 19 bases between the two germline ends. CDR3 sequence: CASSPAGSEFLNEQFF. CDR3 in DNA: TGTGCCAGCAGCCCGGCAGGCTCCGAATTTCTCAATGAGCAGTTCTTC.

The chain uses TRBV7-8 and TRBJ2-1, with 11 bases that match TRBD2. Germline lookup yields CDR1 SGHVS and CDR2 FQNEAQ. Trimming at V came to 5 bases and at J to 6 bases, leaving 3 bases not matched to a gene. There are 14 residues in the CDR3. CDR3 loop: CASSPTSGANEQFF. For the CDR3, the DNA is TGTGCCAGCAGCCCGACTAGCGGGGCCAATGAGCAGTTCTTC.

The V call is TRBV5-1, the J call TRBJ2-7; perhaps TRBD1 as D (6 bases). CDR3 length equals 14 residues. Trimming shortened V by 4 bases and J by 2 bases, and 13 bases separated the two germline ends. Germline CDR1 and CDR2: SGHRS and YFSETQ. CDR3 loop: CASSTQGSTYEQYF. Written as DNA, the CDR3 is TGCGCCAGCAGCACACAGGGAAGTACCTACGAGCAGTACTTC.

This chain joins TRBV5-4 and TRBJ1-1; no clear D. Trimming left V 0 bases short and J 4 bases short, with 7 bases between. The CDR3 is 13 residues long. Looked up from germline, CDR1 is SGHNT and CDR2 is YYREEE (reference sequence). The CDR3 loop is CASSLGLSTEAFF. The CDR3 DNA follows: TGTGCCAGCAGCTTGGGTCTTAGCACTGAAGCTTTCTTT.

The chain couples TRBV7-6 to TRBJ2-5; D is unclear. This CDR3 region has 14 residues. Trimming stripped 4 bases from V and 2 bases from J, with 11 bases between. Germline V CDR1 and CDR2: SGHVS, FNYEAQ. The CDR3 coding sequence is TGTGCCAGCAGCTCTCTGTCCTTTCAAGAGACCCAGTACTTC. It codes for CASSSLSFQETQYF.

The rearrangement uses TRBV19 and TRBJ2-5, with D perhaps TRBD1 (5 bases). Germline V gene sequence: CDR1 LNHDA, CDR2 SQIVND (reference sequence). The CDR3 extends over 15 amino acids. V lost 1 base and J 4 bases, leaving 13 bases between the germline ends. CDR3 sequence: CASSIGSGNIETQYF. In DNA, the CDR3 is TGTGCCAGTAGTATAGGGTCAGGGAACATAGAGACCCAGTACTTC.

This rearrangement joins TRBV30 to TRBJ2-7; 8 bases are shared with TRBD2. The CDR3 sequence is 13 residues long. J gave up 5 bases and V 5 bases, and 8 bases lay outside the gene matches. The germline V gene has CDR1 GTSNPN and CDR2 SVGIG (reference sequence). CDR3: CAWEPGLAHEQYF. The CDR3 DNA reads TGTGCCTGGGAACCCGGACTAGCCCACGAGCAGTACTTC.

This clone was seen once. The chain combines TRBV5-1 with TRBJ2-1, with D unclear. V lost 4 bases, J lost 6 bases, and 17 bases lay in between. The CDR3 consists of 15 residues. The germline V gene encodes CDR1 SGHRS and CDR2 YFSETQ. DNA of the CDR3: TGCGCCAGCAGCACCGACGGAGCGCTCGTCAATGAGCAGTTCTTC. Translating it yields CASSTDGALVNEQFF.